These T cell receptor beta chains were read from a single sample in a study of blood T cells in healthy people across ages. TCRdb reanalysed the 5' RACE reads using MiXCR and keeps one entry per CDR3 protein. The data show 600,000 to 900,000 distinct CDR3 sequences, roughly 25% seen once. The same specimen was also included in a second study, on T cells of mothers and their children.

The specimen was blood. The origin of the receptors is a boy aged 5-17 years in good health. The CDR3 runs from the conserved cysteine through the conserved F or W. A D gene is named only where the DNA matches it firmly. Size values are once, few and many counts, or a class for expanded clones, and some rows have none.

TRBV9,TRBJ2-1,-,-,CASSTLNEQFF,TGTGCCAGCAGCACCTTAAATGAGCAGTTCTTC
TRBV19,TRBJ2-5,-,-,CASTGKMEETQYF,TGTGCCAGTACAGGGAAGATGGAAGAGACCCAGTACTTC
TRBV10-3,TRBJ2-5,-,-,CAISEPGAEVRETQYF,TGTGCCATCAGTGAGCCAGGCGCTGAGGTGCGGGAGACCCAGTACTTC
TRBV27,TRBJ2-1,-,-,CASSLSNRGGQFF,TGTGCCAGCAGTTTATCGAACAGGGGAGGGCAGTTCTTC
TRBV27,TRBJ2-7,-,TRBD1,CASSKLGGPYEQYF,TGTGCCAGCAGTAAACTAGGGGGCCCCTACGAGCAGTACTTC
TRBV7-8,TRBJ2-4,-,TRBD1,CASSLARVGTGRDIQYF,TGTGCCAGCAGCTTAGCTCGAGTAGGGACAGGGAGGGACATTCAGTACTTC
TRBV30,TRBJ2-1,few,-,CAWSIESYNEQFF,TGTGCCTGGAGTATCGAATCCTACAATGAGCAGTTCTTC
TRBV4-2,TRBJ1-1,few,-,CASSQDQGLNTEAFF,TGTGCCAGCAGCCAAGATCAAGGGCTGAACACCGAAGCTTTCTTT
TRBV7-9,TRBJ1-5,-,TRBD1,CASSLGQGQQPRHF,TGTGCCAGCAGCCTAGGACAGGGTCAACAGCCCCGGCATTTT
TRBV5-1,TRBJ2-5,few,TRBD1,CASSSLGTGGEETQYF,TGCGCCAGCAGCTCCCTAGGGACAGGAGGGGAAGAGACCCAGTACTTC
TRBV6-6,TRBJ2-1,few,TRBD1,CASSYSETGNNEQFF,TGTGCCAGCAGTTACTCGGAGACAGGGAACAATGAGCAGTTCTTC
TRBV20-1,TRBJ2-1,few,-,CSARVATGIVNEQFF,TGCAGTGCTAGAGTTGCAACAGGGATAGTCAATGAGCAGTTCTTC
TRBV14,TRBJ2-5,few,-,CASSQLAGTQETQYF,TGTGCCAGCAGCCAACTTGCCGGGACCCAAGAGACCCAGTACTTC
TRBV29-1,TRBJ2-1,-,-,CSHRGIAYDEQFF,TGCAGCCACCGGGGGATTGCGTATGATGAGCAGTTCTTC
TRBV30,TRBJ2-2,once,-,CAWKGHTGELFF,TGTGCCTGGAAAGGCCACACCGGGGAGCTGTTTTTT
TRBV6-5,TRBJ2-3,-,TRBD1,CASSYSTGQNTDTQYF,TGTGCCAGCAGTTACTCGACGGGACAGAACACAGATACGCAGTATTTT
TRBV6-6,TRBJ2-5,-,-,CASSKGGTSQETQYF,TGTGCCAGCAGTAAGGGCGGGACAAGTCAAGAGACCCAGTACTTC
TRBV6-5,TRBJ2-4,few,-,CASSYSSRGQAKNIQYF,TGTGCCAGCAGTTACTCGAGTAGAGGACAAGCCAAAAACATTCAGTACTTC
TRBV21-1,TRBJ1-5,-,-,CASSGPYQPQHF,TGTGCCAGCAGCGGACCTTATCAGCCCCAGCATTTT
TRBV6-2/TRBV6-3,TRBJ2-6,few,-,CASLVRSGANVLAF,TGTGCCAGCTTAGTGAGGTCTGGGGCCAACGTCCTGGCTTTC
TRBV28,TRBJ2-6,few,TRBD1,CASSSGTGLGANVLTF,TGTGCCAGCAGTTCCGGGACAGGGTTGGGGGCCAACGTCCTGACTTTC
TRBV7-6,TRBJ1-2,once,TRBD1,CASSLRQGENYGYTF,TGTGCCAGCAGCTTAAGACAGGGAGAAAACTATGGCTACACCTTC
TRBV7-9,TRBJ2-7,-,-,CASSPNAENGQYF,TGTGCCAGCAGCCCAAATGCAGAAAACGGGCAGTACTTC
TRBV28,TRBJ2-1,few,TRBD2,CASSLASGGGSEQFF,TGTGCCAGCAGTTTAGCAAGCGGGGGCGGGAGTGAGCAGTTCTTC
TRBV27,TRBJ1-5,-,-,CASSLDGNSNQPQHF,TGTGCCAGCAGTTTAGACGGTAATAGCAATCAGCCCCAGCATTTT
TRBV18,TRBJ2-2,few,TRBD1,CASSPPPGQGNTGELFF,TGTGCCAGCTCACCACCGCCGGGACAGGGCAATACCGGGGAGCTGTTTTTT
TRBV20-1,TRBJ2-3,few,TRBD2,CSAKGGTSGTADTQYF,TGCAGTGCTAAAGGGGGGACTAGCGGGACGGCTGATACGCAGTATTTT
TRBV5-1,TRBJ1-4,few,TRBD1,CGSSLAVGTGGEKLFF,TGCGGCAGCAGCTTGGCCGTCGGGACAGGGGGCGAAAAACTGTTTTTT
TRBV29-1,TRBJ1-2,few,TRBD1,CSAGDRQRRYTF,TGCAGCGCGGGGGACAGGCAAAGGCGCTACACCTTC
TRBV5-1,TRBJ2-4,-,TRBD1,CASSHQDRSQNIQYF,TGCGCCAGCAGCCACCAGGACAGGTCCCAAAACATTCAGTACTTC
TRBV7-2,TRBJ2-5,once,TRBD2,CASSRAGLFSETQYF,TGTGCCAGCAGCCGAGCGGGACTCTTCTCAGAGACCCAGTACTTC
TRBV3-1,TRBJ2-3,-,-,CASSHPSISTDTQYF,TGTGCCAGCAGCCACCCTAGTATAAGCACAGATACGCAGTATTTT
TRBV11-2,TRBJ2-7,many,TRBD1,CASSSGTGGTYEQYF,TGTGCCAGCAGCTCCGGGACAGGGGGGACCTACGAGCAGTACTTC
TRBV5-5,TRBJ2-2,few,-,CASSSDREGTGELFF,TGTGCCAGCAGCTCGGACAGGGAGGGCACCGGGGAGCTGTTTTTT
TRBV2,TRBJ1-1,few,-,CASSEAPTGTRLTEAFF,TGTGCCAGCAGTGAAGCGCCAACCGGGACAAGGCTAACTGAAGCTTTCTTT
TRBV29-1,TRBJ2-3,-,TRBD1,CSVGQGAINTQYF,TGCAGCGTGGGACAGGGGGCTATAAATACGCAGTATTTT
TRBV7-8,TRBJ2-5,few,TRBD1,CASSLVVSTGGGLTQYF,TGTGCCAGCAGCTTAGTTGTATCTACAGGGGGCGGGTTGACCCAGTACTTC
TRBV3-1,TRBJ1-2,few,TRBD1,CASSQYGQEERYTF,TGTGCCAGCAGCCAGTACGGACAGGAAGAACGCTACACCTTC
TRBV24-1,TRBJ2-7,-,TRBD2,CATQAGGGYEQYF,TGTGCCACCCAAGCGGGGGGCGGATACGAGCAGTACTTC